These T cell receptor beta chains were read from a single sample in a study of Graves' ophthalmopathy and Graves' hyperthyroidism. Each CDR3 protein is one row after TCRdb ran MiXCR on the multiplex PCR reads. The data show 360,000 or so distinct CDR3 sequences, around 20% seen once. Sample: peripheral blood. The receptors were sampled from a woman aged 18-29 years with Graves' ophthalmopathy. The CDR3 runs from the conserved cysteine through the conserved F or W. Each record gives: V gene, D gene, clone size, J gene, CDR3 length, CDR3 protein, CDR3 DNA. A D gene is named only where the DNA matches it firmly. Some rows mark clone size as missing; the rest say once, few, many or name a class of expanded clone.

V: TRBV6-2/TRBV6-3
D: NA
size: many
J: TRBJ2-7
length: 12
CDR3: CACRDPSYEQYF
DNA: TGTGCCTGCCGGGATCCATCCTACGAGCAGTACTTC

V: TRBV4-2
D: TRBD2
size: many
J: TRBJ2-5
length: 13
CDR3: CASSPSGEETQYF
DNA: TGTGCCAGCAGCCCTAGCGGTGAAGAGACCCAGTACTTC

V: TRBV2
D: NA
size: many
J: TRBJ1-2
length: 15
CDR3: CASSEGGRGNYGYTF
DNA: TGTGCCAGCAGTGAAGGAGGCAGGGGTAACTATGGCTACACCTTC

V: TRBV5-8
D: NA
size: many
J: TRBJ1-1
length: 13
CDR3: CASSLLLYTEAFF
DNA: TGTGCCAGCAGCCTGCTTCTATACACTGAAGCTTTCTTT

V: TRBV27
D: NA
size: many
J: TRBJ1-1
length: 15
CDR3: CASSAPGRSNTEAFF
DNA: TGTGCCAGCAGTGCCCCAGGGAGGTCGAACACTGAAGCTTTCTTT

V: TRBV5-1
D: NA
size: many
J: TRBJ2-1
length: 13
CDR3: CASSLNQYNEQFF
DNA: TGCGCCAGCAGCTTGAACCAGTACAATGAGCAGTTCTTC

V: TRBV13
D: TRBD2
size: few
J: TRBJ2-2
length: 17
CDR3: CASSYRISGRDTGELFF
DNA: TGTGCCAGCAGTTATCGAATCAGCGGGAGGGACACCGGGGAGCTGTTTTTT

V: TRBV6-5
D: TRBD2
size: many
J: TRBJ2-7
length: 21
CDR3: CASRVGGRAGTSGIGSYEQYF
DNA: TGTGCCAGCAGGGTTGGGGGCCGAGCGGGGACTAGCGGGATCGGCTCCTACGAGCAGTACTTC

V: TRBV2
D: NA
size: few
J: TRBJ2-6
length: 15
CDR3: CASAQLLSGANVLTF
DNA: TGTGCCAGCGCGCAACTGCTCTCTGGGGCCAACGTCCTGACTTTC

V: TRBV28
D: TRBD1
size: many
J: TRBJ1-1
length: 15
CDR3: CASSSGQAYGTEAFF
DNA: TGTGCCAGCAGTTCGGGACAGGCGTATGGAACTGAAGCTTTCTTT

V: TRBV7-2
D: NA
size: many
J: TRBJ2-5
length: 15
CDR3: CASSLFGAVEETQYF
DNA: TGTGCCAGCAGCTTATTCGGAGCGGTCGAAGAGACCCAGTACTTC

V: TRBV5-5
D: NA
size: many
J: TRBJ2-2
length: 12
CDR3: CASSWGTGELFF
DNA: TGTGCCAGCAGCTGGGGGACCGGGGAGCTGTTTTTT

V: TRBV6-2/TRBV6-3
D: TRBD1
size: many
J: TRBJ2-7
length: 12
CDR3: CASRDRELPSYF
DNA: TGTGCCAGCAGGGACAGGGAACTACCCTCGTACTTC

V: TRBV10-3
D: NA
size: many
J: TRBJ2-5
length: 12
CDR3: CAISEFEETQYF
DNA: TGTGCCATCAGTGAGTTTGAAGAGACCCAGTACTTC

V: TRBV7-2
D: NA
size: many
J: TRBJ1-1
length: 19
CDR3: CASSFLSLGELHMNTEAFF
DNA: TGTGCCAGCAGCTTCTTATCGCTCGGTGAACTGCACATGAACACTGAAGCTTTCTTT

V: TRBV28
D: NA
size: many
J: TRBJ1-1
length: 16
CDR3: CASSFGRDGANTEAFF
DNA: TGTGCCAGCAGTTTTGGCCGGGACGGCGCGAACACTGAAGCTTTCTTT

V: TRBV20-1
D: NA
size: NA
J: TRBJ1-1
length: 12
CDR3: CSASESPTEAFF
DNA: TGCAGTGCTTCTGAGAGTCCCACTGAAGCTTTCTTT

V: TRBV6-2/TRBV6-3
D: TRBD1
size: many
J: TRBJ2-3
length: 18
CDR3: CASSSGTGFREVTDTQYF
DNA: TGTGCCAGCAGTTCCGGGACAGGATTCAGGGAGGTCACAGATACGCAGTATTTT

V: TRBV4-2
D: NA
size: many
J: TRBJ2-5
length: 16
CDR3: CASSQDRNGNRRTQYF
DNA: TGTGCCAGCAGCCAAGATCGAAATGGGAACCGGCGCACCCAGTACTTC

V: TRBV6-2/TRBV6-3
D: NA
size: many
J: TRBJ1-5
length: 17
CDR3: CASSYDRLHDSNQPQHF
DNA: TGTGCCAGCAGTTATGACAGGTTGCATGATAGCAATCAGCCCCAGCATTTT

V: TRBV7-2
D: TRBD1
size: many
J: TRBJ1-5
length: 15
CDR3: CASSLDRGTNQPQHF
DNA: TGTGCCAGCAGCCTGGACAGGGGCACCAATCAGCCCCAGCATTTT

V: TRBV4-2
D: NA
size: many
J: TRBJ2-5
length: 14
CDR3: CASSPTGSWETQYF
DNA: TGTGCCAGCAGCCCCACAGGGTCGTGGGAGACCCAGTACTTC

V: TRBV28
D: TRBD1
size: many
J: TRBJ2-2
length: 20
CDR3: CASSTSRFRRTGDRTGELFF
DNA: TGTGCCAGCAGTACCTCCCGATTTCGTCGGACAGGGGACAGAACCGGGGAGCTGTTTTTT

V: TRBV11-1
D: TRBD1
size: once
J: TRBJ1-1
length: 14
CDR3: CASSSPGQATEAFF
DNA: TGTGCCAGCAGCTCCCCGGGACAGGCGACTGAAGCTTTCTTT

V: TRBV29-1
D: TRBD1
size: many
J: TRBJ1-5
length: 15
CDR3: CSVRFETGVNQPQHF
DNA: TGCAGCGTCCGGTTTGAGACAGGGGTAAATCAGCCCCAGCATTTT

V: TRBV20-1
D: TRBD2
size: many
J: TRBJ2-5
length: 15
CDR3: CSALDRGEGRETQYF
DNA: TGCAGTGCTCTAGATCGGGGGGAGGGGAGGGAGACCCAGTACTTC

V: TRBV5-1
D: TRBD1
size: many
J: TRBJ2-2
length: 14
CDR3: CATRGFEGARELFF
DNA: TGCGCCACCCGCGGGTTCGAGGGGGCCCGGGAGCTGTTTTTT

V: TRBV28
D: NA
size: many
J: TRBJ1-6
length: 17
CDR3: CASRIFRGQRYNSPLHF
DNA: TGTGCCAGCAGAATTTTCCGGGGGCAGCGCTATAATTCACCCCTCCACTTT

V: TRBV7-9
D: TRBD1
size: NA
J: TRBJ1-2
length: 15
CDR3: CASSLAPGDRAGYTF
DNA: TGTGCCAGCAGCTTAGCCCCTGGGGACAGGGCTGGCTACACCTTC

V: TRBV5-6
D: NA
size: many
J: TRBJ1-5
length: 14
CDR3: CASSLGGSGQPQHF
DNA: TGTGCCAGCAGCTTGGGTGGGAGTGGGCAGCCCCAGCATTTT

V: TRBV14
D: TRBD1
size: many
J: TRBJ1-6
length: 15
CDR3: CASSHRQGRVSPLHF
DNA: TGTGCCAGCAGCCATAGACAGGGCCGAGTTTCACCCCTCCACTTT